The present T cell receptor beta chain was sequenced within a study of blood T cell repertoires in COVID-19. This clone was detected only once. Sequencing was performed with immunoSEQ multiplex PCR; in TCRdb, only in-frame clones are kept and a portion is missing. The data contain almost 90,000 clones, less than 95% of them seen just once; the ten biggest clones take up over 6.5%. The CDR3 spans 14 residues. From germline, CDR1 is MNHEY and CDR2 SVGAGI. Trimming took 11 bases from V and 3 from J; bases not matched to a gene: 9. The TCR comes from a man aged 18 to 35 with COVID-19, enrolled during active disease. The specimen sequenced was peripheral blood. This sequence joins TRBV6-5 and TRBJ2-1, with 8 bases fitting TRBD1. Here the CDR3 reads CAAHRGASYNEQFF. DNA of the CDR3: TGTGCCGCCCACAGGGGGGCGAGCTACAATGAGCAGTTCTTC.